A selection of T cell receptor beta chains follows, all from one sample in a study of PD-L1 blockade in urothelial cancer. Sequencing used immunoSEQ multiplex PCR; TCRdb keeps in-frame clones, though not all of them. This sample yields under 70,000 clones, of which 85% are seen a single time; approximately 14% belongs to the top ten. The starting material was PBMCs, obtained around atezolizumab (anti-PD-L1) treatment. These receptors originate from a man in his 70s with urothelial cancer. The CDR3 runs from the conserved cysteine through the conserved F or W. The D gene is left open where the match is weak. Clone size, where shown, is once, few, many, or a class for clones that have expanded.

J: TRBJ2-3; size: -; D: -; V: TRBV5-1; DNA: TGCGCCAGCAGCTTGCTTGGCGGGAGCACAGATACGCAGTATTTT; CDR3: CASSLLGGSTDTQYF
J: TRBJ2-7; size: once; D: -; V: TRBV11-2; DNA: TGTGCCAGCAGCATCCAGGAATCCTACGAGCAGTACTTC; CDR3: CASSIQESYEQYF
J: TRBJ1-5; size: -; D: -; V: TRBV28; DNA: TGTGCCAGCAGCCTAGCAGGTAGCAATCAGCCCCAGCATTTT; CDR3: CASSLAGSNQPQHF
J: TRBJ1-5; size: few; D: -; V: TRBV5-8; DNA: TGTGCCAGCAGCTTGAGCCTTTCGCATAGCAATCAGCCCCAGCATTTT; CDR3: CASSLSLSHSNQPQHF
J: TRBJ1-1; size: once; D: TRBD1; V: TRBV9; DNA: TGTGCCAGCAGCGTATTCTCAATGGGGGGACAGGGGGAAGTTTTCTTT; CDR3: CASSVFSMGGQGEVFF
J: TRBJ1-4; size: once; D: -; V: TRBV19; DNA: TGTGCCAGTAGCGCGACAGGCGGGTCACATGAAAAACTGTTTTTT; CDR3: CASSATGGSHEKLFF
J: TRBJ2-2; size: -; D: -; V: TRBV19; DNA: TGTGCCAGTAGTAAAGGCCCCGGAGGGCCTGGGGACACCGGGGAGCTGTTTTTT; CDR3: CASSKGPGGPGDTGELFF
J: TRBJ2-4; size: -; D: TRBD2; V: TRBV2; DNA: TGTGCCAGCAGTGCTACTAGCGGGAGTGTCGCAAACATTCAGTACTTC; CDR3: CASSATSGSVANIQYF
J: TRBJ2-1; size: once; D: TRBD2; V: TRBV4-2; DNA: TGTGCCAGCAGCCAAGATAGCCTAGCGGGGGAGAGGGATGAGCAGTTCTTC; CDR3: CASSQDSLAGERDEQFF
J: TRBJ2-4; size: once; D: -; V: TRBV29-1; DNA: TGCAGCGTGAGGCCGGACAGAGTTAAAAACATTCAGTACTTC; CDR3: CSVRPDRVKNIQYF
J: TRBJ1-1; size: -; D: -; V: TRBV30; DNA: TGTGCCTGGAGTGTAGAGACACCGAACACTGAAGCTTTCTTT; CDR3: CAWSVETPNTEAFF
J: TRBJ2-7; size: -; D: -; V: TRBV4-2; DNA: TGTGCCAGCAGCCAAGGGCAGGGCTTGGACAACGAGCAGTACTTC; CDR3: CASSQGQGLDNEQYF
J: TRBJ2-5; size: -; D: TRBD1; V: TRBV29-1; DNA: TGCAGCACCGATGGGGACAGAGCAAACCAAGAGACCCAGTACTTC; CDR3: CSTDGDRANQETQYF
J: TRBJ2-3; size: -; D: -; V: TRBV7-9; DNA: TGTGCCAGCACCCCCTGGCCCCCGGGAGGGGACAGATACGCGTATTTT; CDR3: CASTPWPPGGDRYAYF
J: TRBJ2-7; size: -; D: -; V: TRBV2; DNA: TGTGCCAGCGGGCGGAGGACGGACTACGAGCAGTACTTC; CDR3: CASGRRTDYEQYF
J: TRBJ2-7; size: -; D: TRBD2; V: TRBV9; DNA: TGTGCCAGCAGCGTAGGAGGGACTAGCTTCGGGTACGAGCAGTACTTC; CDR3: CASSVGGTSFGYEQYF
J: TRBJ2-7; size: -; D: TRBD2; V: TRBV4-1; DNA: TGCGCCAGCAGCCACCCGGGACTAGCGCGGAACGAGCAGTACTTC; CDR3: CASSHPGLARNEQYF
J: TRBJ2-2; size: few; D: -; V: TRBV10-1; DNA: TGCGCCAGCAGTGAGAACTCGAACACCGGGGAGCTGTTTTTT; CDR3: CASSENSNTGELFF
J: TRBJ2-2; size: once; D: -; V: TRBV29-1; DNA: TGCAGCGTTGTGCGGGACACCGGGGAGCTGTTTTTT; CDR3: CSVVRDTGELFF
J: TRBJ2-1; size: -; D: -; V: TRBV5-1; DNA: TGCGCCAGCAGCTTGGAGCTAGCGAGTGGCAATGAGCAGTTCTTC; CDR3: CASSLELASGNEQFF
J: TRBJ1-2; size: -; D: -; V: TRBV7-8; DNA: TGTGCCAGCAACAACAACAAAGACTATGGCTACACCTTC; CDR3: CASNNNKDYGYTF
J: TRBJ1-1; size: many; D: TRBD1; V: TRBV9; DNA: TGTGCCAGCAGCGTCGGGACAGGGGGTCTGACTGAAGCTTTCTTT; CDR3: CASSVGTGGLTEAFF
J: TRBJ2-7; size: few; D: -; V: TRBV11-3; DNA: TGTGCCAGCAGCCCCGACAGCTCCTACGAGCAGTACTTC; CDR3: CASSPDSSYEQYF
J: TRBJ1-1; size: -; D: -; V: TRBV7-9; DNA: TGTGCCAGCAGCTCCCAACAGGGCTCAGCTTTCTTT; CDR3: CASSSQQGSAFF
J: TRBJ2-1; size: -; D: TRBD2; V: TRBV5-1; DNA: TGCGCCAGCAGCTTGTCGCTGGCTAGCGGGAGCTTGGAGTTCTTC; CDR3: CASSLSLASGSLEFF
J: TRBJ2-7; size: -; D: -; V: TRBV27; DNA: TGTGCCAGCAGTCCGGGGGTTCCCTCCTACGAGCAGTACTTC; CDR3: CASSPGVPSYEQYF
J: TRBJ1-2; size: -; D: -; V: TRBV19; DNA: TGTGCCAGTAGTATTCAGGGAGGGGATGGCTACACCTTC; CDR3: CASSIQGGDGYTF
J: TRBJ2-7; size: -; D: -; V: TRBV11-2; DNA: TGTGCCAGCAGCTCGAGAGACCGGGTCTACTACGAGCAGTACTTC; CDR3: CASSSRDRVYYEQYF
J: TRBJ2-3; size: -; D: -; V: TRBV9; DNA: TGTGCCAGCAGCGTTTCGACTAGCACAGATACGCAGTATTTT; CDR3: CASSVSTSTDTQYF
J: TRBJ2-7; size: few; D: -; V: TRBV6-1; DNA: TGTGCCAGCAGTGAGGGGGCCTATAGCTCCTACGAGCAGTACTTC; CDR3: CASSEGAYSSYEQYF
J: TRBJ1-4; size: -; D: -; V: TRBV2; DNA: TGTGCCAGCACCTTGGGGGGGTCCCCTCATGAAAAACTGTTTTTT; CDR3: CASTLGGSPHEKLFF
J: TRBJ2-3; size: -; D: TRBD2; V: TRBV29-1; DNA: TGCAGCGTCGGGACCGGGACTAGCGGAACAGATACGCAGTATTTT; CDR3: CSVGTGTSGTDTQYF
J: TRBJ2-7; size: -; D: -; V: TRBV7-8; DNA: TGTGCCAGCAGCTTAGCGCAAGGAGGGTCTCGGAACGAGCAGTACTTC; CDR3: CASSLAQGGSRNEQYF
J: TRBJ2-1; size: -; D: TRBD1; V: TRBV5-1; DNA: TGCGCCAGCAGTTCCAGGGGGTACAATGAGCAGTTCTTC; CDR3: CASSSRGYNEQFF
J: TRBJ2-1; size: once; D: TRBD2; V: TRBV19; DNA: TGTGCCAGTAGTCTGGGACTAGCGGGAGTCGGGGAGCAGTTCTTC; CDR3: CASSLGLAGVGEQFF
J: TRBJ1-3; size: -; D: -; V: TRBV15; DNA: TGTGCCACCAGCAGAGGTCCGGGGATGGGAAACACCATATATTTT; CDR3: CATSRGPGMGNTIYF
J: TRBJ2-5; size: once; D: TRBD1; V: TRBV29-1; DNA: TGCAGCGTTCAATCGGACAGGGGGGAAGAGACCCAGTACTTC; CDR3: CSVQSDRGEETQYF
J: TRBJ2-1; size: -; D: TRBD2; V: TRBV10-2; DNA: TGCGCCACCCAGAAGCGGGATGCTTTCAATGAGCAGTTCTTC; CDR3: CATQKRDAFNEQFF
J: TRBJ1-2; size: few; D: -; V: TRBV5-4; DNA: TGTGCCAGCAGCTTGGGACAGGACATCTATGGCTACACCTTC; CDR3: CASSLGQDIYGYTF
J: TRBJ2-1; size: -; D: TRBD2; V: TRBV6-5; DNA: TGTGCCAGCAGTTCGCGGACTAGCCGCTCCTACAATGAGCAGTTCTTC; CDR3: CASSSRTSRSYNEQFF
J: TRBJ1-5; size: -; D: -; V: TRBV19; DNA: TGTGCCAGTACCTCAACAGGGACGGGCAATCAGCCCCAGCATTTT; CDR3: CASTSTGTGNQPQHF
J: TRBJ1-5; size: -; D: -; V: TRBV6-5; DNA: TGTGCCAGCAGTTACTCGAGAAGTTATCAGCCCCAGCATTTT; CDR3: CASSYSRSYQPQHF
J: TRBJ2-1; size: -; D: TRBD2; V: TRBV2; DNA: TGTGCCAGCGAAAGACTAGCGAATGAGCAGTTCTTC; CDR3: CASERLANEQFF
J: TRBJ2-5; size: -; D: -; V: TRBV7-9; DNA: TGTGCCAGCAGCTCCTGGGGCGTTGAGACCCAGTACTTC; CDR3: CASSSWGVETQYF
J: TRBJ1-4; size: -; D: TRBD1; V: TRBV19; DNA: TGTGCCAGTAGTACGGAACAGGGGGTGAGGGAAAAACTGTTTTTT; CDR3: CASSTEQGVREKLFF
J: TRBJ2-5; size: -; D: TRBD2; V: TRBV6-5; DNA: TGTGCCAGCAGCCACCGGGCGGGGGTGTTGGAGACCCAGTACTTC; CDR3: CASSHRAGVLETQYF
J: TRBJ2-1; size: once; D: TRBD2; V: TRBV11-2; DNA: TGTGCCAGCAGCTTAGCGGACGGGACTAGAGGCTATGAGCAGTTCTTC; CDR3: CASSLADGTRGYEQFF
J: TRBJ2-1; size: many; D: TRBD2; V: TRBV6-4; DNA: TGTGCCAGCAGTGACTCCGCGGGAGGAGACTACAATGAGCAGTTCTTC; CDR3: CASSDSAGGDYNEQFF
J: TRBJ2-7; size: -; D: -; V: TRBV5-1; DNA: TGCGCCAGCAGCTTGGGTGGTACGGTCCACGAGCAGTACTTC; CDR3: CASSLGGTVHEQYF